The 4 T cell receptor beta chains given below trace back to one sample, sequenced in a study of blood T cell repertoires in COVID-19 (dated by TCRdb to 2020 to 2022). The library was made by the immunoSEQ multiplex PCR assay. Here the immuneACCESS table is served through TCRdb, limited to in-frame sequences with V and J called. Missing clones are a known gap in these copies; in checked studies unresolved V genes cover under half, and the rest lacks a known reason. This sample lists 300,000 to 450,000 clones; around 87% were detected once. 2% to 2.5% of the sample rests with the top ten. The sequencing sample was made of peripheral blood. The receptor source for this set is a woman aged 55-75 years with COVID-19, enrolled during active disease.

Concerning this clone: A junction end diverges from the germline sequence, so it may reflect a read error. V and J are TRBV6-6 and TRBJ1-3; unclear D gene. There are 16 residues in the CDR3. CDR1 is MNHNY, CDR2 SVGAGI, per germline (reference sequence). CDR3 region: CASSHSPGFQGNTIYF. CDR3 in DNA: TGTGCCAGCAGTCACTCCCCGGGATTCCAAGGGAACACCATATATTTT.

The rearrangement uses TRBV27 and TRBJ2-7, with D perhaps matching TRBD2 (7 bases). The CDR3 extends over 16 amino acids. CDR1 and CDR2 (germline): MNHEY, SMNVEV (reference sequence). V was clipped by 3 bases and J by 4 bases, with 19 bases between them. This CDR3 is CASSLLGSGGKYEQYF. The CDR3, as DNA: TGTGCCAGCAGTTTGCTGGGGTCGGGGGGCAAATACGAGCAGTACTTC.

CDR3 residues: CASRDRVTDTQYF. The CDR3 region has the DNA TGTGCCAGTAGAGACAGGGTCACAGATACGCAGTATTTT. The chain couples TRBV19 to TRBJ2-3; 7 positions agree with TRBD1. The V segment lost 6 bases and the J segment 2 bases; nucleotides outside the gene matches: 2. CDR1 and CDR2 (germline): LNHDA, SQIVND (reference sequence). The CDR3 is 13 residues long.

The chain carries TRBV19 and TRBJ1-2; 8 nucleotides line up with TRBD1. The germline V gene has CDR1 LNHDA and CDR2 SQIVND (reference sequence). This CDR3 has 15 residues. After removal of 5 bases from V and 0 bases from J, the junction contained 5 bases not matched to a gene. CDR3 protein: CASSLGTGANYGYTF. CDR3 DNA: TGTGCCAGTAGTCTCGGGACAGGAGCTAACTATGGCTACACCTTC.